This is a list of T cell receptor beta chains from one sample in a study of post-analysis software for immune sequencing data. One entry per CDR3 protein, called by TCRdb with MiXCR from the PCR reads. The table lists about 770,000 distinct CDR3 sequences, about 45% of them singletons, with approximately 4.4% in the top ten. The sample consisted of blood. All receptors come from a girl aged 10 to 17 with multiple sclerosis. Both conserved end residues are part of each CDR3. Each record gives: D gene, V gene, J gene, clone size, CDR3 protein, CDR3 DNA. The D gene is left open where the match is weak. Where a row states a size, it is once, few, many or the class of an expanded clone; other rows omit it.

.	TRBV5-6	TRBJ1-1	.	CASSLLAAPTEAFF	TGTGCCAGCAGCTTGTTGGCGGCCCCCACTGAAGCTTTCTTT
.	TRBV5-1	TRBJ2-7	few	CASRRENYEQYF	TGCGCCAGCCGGAGAGAAAATTACGAGCAGTACTTC
TRBD2	TRBV2	TRBJ2-1	.	CASSEAFSGSSYNEQFF	TGTGCCAGCAGTGAAGCCTTTAGCGGGAGCTCCTACAATGAGCAGTTCTTC
.	TRBV7-2	TRBJ2-4	.	CASSLGEGLDF	TGTGCCAGCAGCTTGGGTGAGGGTTTGGACTTC
.	TRBV20-1	TRBJ1-1	.	CSARPRGILNTEAFF	TGCAGTGCTAGACCCAGGGGCATCTTGAACACTGAAGCTTTCTTT
TRBD2	TRBV27	TRBJ2-1	few	CASSRQAGLAGRLNEQFF	TGTGCCAGCAGTCGTCAGGCGGGACTAGCGGGAAGGTTGAATGAGCAGTTCTTC
TRBD1	TRBV12-5	TRBJ2-3	.	CASGLAMKDRADTQYF	TGTGCTAGTGGTTTGGCCATGAAGGACAGGGCAGATACGCAGTATTTT
.	TRBV27	TRBJ2-5	.	CATKGPQETQYF	TGTGCCACCAAAGGACCCCAAGAGACCCAGTACTTC
.	TRBV28	TRBJ1-1	.	CASSPPRQNTEAFF	TGTGCCAGCAGTCCCCCCCGACAGAACACTGAAGCTTTCTTT
.	TRBV7-8	TRBJ1-1	few	CASIQHMNTEAFF	TGTGCCAGCATCCAGCATATGAACACTGAAGCTTTCTTT
TRBD1	TRBV12-3/TRBV12-4	TRBJ2-1	few	CASSRERQGTHNEQFF	TGTGCCAGCAGCCGCGAAAGACAGGGGACCCACAATGAGCAGTTCTTC
TRBD2	TRBV29-1	TRBJ2-7	.	CSVRSGLGLAGKYEQYF	TGCAGCGTTCGGTCAGGACTAGGTCTGGCGGGCAAGTACGAGCAGTACTTC
.	TRBV30	TRBJ2-7	.	CAWSVSFDSYEQYF	TGTGCCTGGAGTGTATCATTCGACTCCTACGAGCAGTACTTC
.	TRBV29-1	TRBJ2-7	.	CSVLSLPGPYEQYF	TGCAGCGTTCTGAGTCTTCCGGGACCCTACGAGCAGTACTTC
TRBD2	TRBV9	TRBJ2-5	.	CASSDQGLVKETQYF	TGTGCCAGCAGCGATCAGGGACTAGTCAAAGAGACCCAGTACTTC
.	TRBV20-1	TRBJ2-3	.	CSAPTEGTDTQYF	TGCAGTGCTCCTACAGAAGGCACAGATACGCAGTATTTT
.	TRBV20-1	TRBJ2-4	few	CSVTRHSSIQKDIQYF	TGCAGTGTTACACGCCACTCAAGTATCCAAAAGGACATTCAGTACTTC
TRBD1	TRBV6-5	TRBJ2-7	.	CASSYSRDRGYEQYF	TGTGCCAGCAGTTACTCGAGGGACAGGGGATACGAGCAGTACTTC
.	TRBV7-2	TRBJ2-1	.	CASSLSPGGAYNEQFF	TGTGCCAGCAGCTTATCCCCAGGCGGGGCGTACAATGAGCAGTTCTTC
.	TRBV7-2	TRBJ1-2	few	CASSLERGYTF	TGTGCCAGCAGCCTAGAGCGCGGCTACACCTTC
TRBD2	TRBV3-1	TRBJ2-1	.	CASTSVGSGRVNEQFF	TGTGCCAGCACCTCAGTTGGTAGCGGGAGGGTCAATGAGCAGTTCTTC
TRBD1	TRBV24-1	TRBJ2-3	.	CATGTGSTDTQYF	TGTGCCACCGGGACAGGGAGCACAGATACGCAGTATTTT
.	TRBV27	TRBJ2-1	.	CASSVGLGSTSRSYNEQFF	TGTGCCAGCAGTGTAGGATTAGGATCCACCTCCCGCTCCTACAATGAGCAGTTCTTC
TRBD1	TRBV11-1	TRBJ1-1	.	CASSTRDSTTEAFF	TGTGCCAGCAGCACCCGGGACAGTACCACTGAAGCTTTCTTT
TRBD1	TRBV7-9	TRBJ2-7	.	CASSPRQGTDEQYF	TGTGCCAGCAGCCCACGACAGGGTACAGACGAGCAGTACTTC
.	TRBV10-3	TRBJ1-2	few	CAISATGTNDGYTF	TGTGCCATCAGTGCGACCGGCACCAATGATGGCTACACCTTC
.	TRBV10-3	TRBJ2-5	few	CATAGLQETQYF	TGTGCCACCGCAGGGTTACAAGAGACCCAGTACTTC
.	TRBV6-5	TRBJ2-6	.	CASSWPGANVLTF	TGTGCCAGCAGTTGGCCTGGGGCCAACGTCCTGACTTTC
TRBD2	TRBV14	TRBJ2-1	few	CASSRAGVEQFF	TGTGCCAGCAGCCGAGCGGGAGTTGAGCAGTTCTTC
TRBD2	TRBV20-1	TRBJ2-5	.	CSASPASGMGQETQYF	TGCAGTGCTAGTCCGGCTAGCGGGATGGGGCAAGAGACCCAGTACTTC
.	TRBV6-5	TRBJ2-1	.	CASTRDGSYEQFF	TGCGCCAGCACACGGGACGGATCCTACGAGCAGTTCTTC
.	TRBV7-2	TRBJ1-2	few	CASSRRPLVYGYTF	TGTGCCAGCAGTCGGAGACCGCTCGTCTATGGCTACACCTTC
.	TRBV20-1	TRBJ2-7	few	CSARDYHEGFTYEQYF	TGCAGTGCTAGAGATTATCATGAGGGATTTACCTACGAGCAGTACTTC
.	TRBV9	TRBJ1-1	.	CASSGFMNTEAFF	TGTGCCAGCTCGGGATTTATGAACACTGAAGCTTTCTTT
.	TRBV7-9	TRBJ2-5	few	CASSLSIGVGETQYF	TGTGCCAGCAGCTTGTCCATTGGGGTGGGAGAGACCCAGTACTTC
.	TRBV29-1	TRBJ2-7	once	CSVGWARSAYEQYF	TGCAGCGTTGGGTGGGCCAGGTCGGCCTACGAGCAGTACTTC
.	TRBV5-1	TRBJ2-7	once	CASSPDRGWAYEQYF	TGCGCCAGCAGCCCGGACCGGGGATGGGCCTACGAGCAGTACTTC
TRBD2	TRBV6-6	TRBJ2-7	few	CASGLSGSYEQYF	TGTGCCAGCGGTCTTAGCGGGAGTTACGAGCAGTACTTC
TRBD2	TRBV7-9	TRBJ2-1	.	CASSLEPGTSGRFANNEQFF	TGTGCCAGCAGCCTCGAGCCCGGGACTAGCGGTCGATTCGCAAACAATGAGCAGTTCTTC
.	TRBV3-1	TRBJ2-1	few	CASSQWPLASYNEQFF	TGTGCCAGCAGCCAATGGCCCTTAGCCTCCTACAATGAGCAGTTCTTC
.	TRBV12-3/TRBV12-4	TRBJ2-7	.	CASSLVVSHEQYF	TGTGCCAGCAGTTTAGTGGTTTCCCACGAGCAGTACTTC